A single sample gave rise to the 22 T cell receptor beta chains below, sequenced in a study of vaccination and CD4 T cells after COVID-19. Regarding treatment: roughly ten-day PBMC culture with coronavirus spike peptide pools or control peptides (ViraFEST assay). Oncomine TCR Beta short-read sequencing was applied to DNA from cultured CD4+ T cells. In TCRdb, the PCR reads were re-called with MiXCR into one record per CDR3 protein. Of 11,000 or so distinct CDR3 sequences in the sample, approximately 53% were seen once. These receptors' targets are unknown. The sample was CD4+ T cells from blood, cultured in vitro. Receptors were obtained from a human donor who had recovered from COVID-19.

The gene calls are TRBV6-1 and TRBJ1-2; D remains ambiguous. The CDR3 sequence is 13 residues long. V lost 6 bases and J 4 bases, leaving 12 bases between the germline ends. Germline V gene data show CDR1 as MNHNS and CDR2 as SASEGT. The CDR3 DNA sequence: TGTGCCAGCAGCCGACTCGGTTCCTATGGCTACACCTTC. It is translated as CASSRLGSYGYTF.

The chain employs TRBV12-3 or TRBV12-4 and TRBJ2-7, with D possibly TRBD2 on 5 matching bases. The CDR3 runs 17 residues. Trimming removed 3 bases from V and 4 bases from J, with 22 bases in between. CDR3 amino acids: CASSFRGNMGLAYEQYF. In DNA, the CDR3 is TGTGCCAGCAGTTTCCGGGGAAACATGGGGTTGGCGTACGAGCAGTACTTC.

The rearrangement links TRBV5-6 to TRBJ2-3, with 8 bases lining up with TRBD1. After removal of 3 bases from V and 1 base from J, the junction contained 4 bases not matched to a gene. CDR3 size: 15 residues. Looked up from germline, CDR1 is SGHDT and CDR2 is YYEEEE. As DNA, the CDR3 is TGTGCCAGCAGCTCCTGGGACAGGCGCACAGATACGCAGTATTTT. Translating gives CASSSWDRRTDTQYF. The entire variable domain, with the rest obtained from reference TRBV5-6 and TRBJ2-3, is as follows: DAGVTQSPTHLIKTRGQQVTLRCSPKSGHDTVSWYQQALGQGPQFIFQYYEEEERQRGNFPDRFSGHQFPNYSSELNVNALLLGDSALYLCASSSWDRRTDTQYFGPGTRLTVL.

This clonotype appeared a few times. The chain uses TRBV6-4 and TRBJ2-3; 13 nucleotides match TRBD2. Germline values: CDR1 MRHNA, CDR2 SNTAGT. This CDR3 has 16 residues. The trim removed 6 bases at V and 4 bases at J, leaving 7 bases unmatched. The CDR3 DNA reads TGTGCCAGCAGCGCATCCGGGACTAGCGGGGCAGATACGCAGTATTTT. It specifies CASSASGTSGADTQYF.

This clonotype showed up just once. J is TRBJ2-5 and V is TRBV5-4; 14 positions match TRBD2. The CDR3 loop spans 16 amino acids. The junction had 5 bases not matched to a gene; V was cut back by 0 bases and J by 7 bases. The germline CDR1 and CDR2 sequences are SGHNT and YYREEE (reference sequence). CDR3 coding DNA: TGTGCCAGCAGCTTGGGGGGACTAGCGGGAGTCGGGACCCAGTACTTC. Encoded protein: CASSLGGLAGVGTQYF.

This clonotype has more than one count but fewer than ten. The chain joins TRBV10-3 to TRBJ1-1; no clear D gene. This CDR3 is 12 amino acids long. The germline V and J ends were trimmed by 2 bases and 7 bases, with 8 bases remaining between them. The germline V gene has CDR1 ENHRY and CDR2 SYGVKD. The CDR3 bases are TGTGCCATCAGTGAGGGCGGGTTTGAAGCTTTCTTT. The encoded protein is CAISEGGFEAFF.

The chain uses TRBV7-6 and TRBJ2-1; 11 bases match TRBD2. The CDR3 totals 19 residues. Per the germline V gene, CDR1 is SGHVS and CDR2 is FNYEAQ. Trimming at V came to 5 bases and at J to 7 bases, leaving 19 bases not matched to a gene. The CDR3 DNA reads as TGTGCCAGCAGCACAGGACTAGCGGGCACAAATAGGCTAAGGAATGAGCAGTTCTTC. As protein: CASSTGLAGTNRLRNEQFF.

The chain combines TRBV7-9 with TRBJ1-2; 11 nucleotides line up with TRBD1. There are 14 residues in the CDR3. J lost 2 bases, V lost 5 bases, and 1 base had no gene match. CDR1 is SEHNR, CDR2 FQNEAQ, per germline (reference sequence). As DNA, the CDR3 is TGTGCCAGCAGCCGGGACAGGGGGAACTATGGCTACACCTTC. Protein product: CASSRDRGNYGYTF.

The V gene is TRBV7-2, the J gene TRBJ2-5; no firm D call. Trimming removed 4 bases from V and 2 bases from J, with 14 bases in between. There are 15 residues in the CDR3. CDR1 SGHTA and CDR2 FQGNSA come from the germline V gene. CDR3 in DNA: TGTGCCAGCAGCTACACAAGAAATCAACAAGAGACCCAGTACTTC. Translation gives CASSYTRNQQETQYF.

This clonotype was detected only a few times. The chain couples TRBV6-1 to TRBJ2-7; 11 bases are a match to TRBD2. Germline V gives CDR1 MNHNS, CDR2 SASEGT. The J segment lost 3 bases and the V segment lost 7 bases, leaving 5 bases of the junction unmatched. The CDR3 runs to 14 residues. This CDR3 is CASTGTSGIYEQYF. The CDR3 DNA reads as TGTGCCAGCACCGGGACTAGCGGAATCTACGAGCAGTACTTC.

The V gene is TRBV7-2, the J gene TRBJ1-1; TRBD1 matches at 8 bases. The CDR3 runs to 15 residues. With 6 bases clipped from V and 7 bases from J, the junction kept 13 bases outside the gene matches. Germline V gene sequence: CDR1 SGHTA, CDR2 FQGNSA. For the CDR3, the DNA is TGTGCCAGCAGTGCCCAGGGGGCCAGCGGGGGTGAAGCTTTCTTT. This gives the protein CASSAQGASGGEAFF.

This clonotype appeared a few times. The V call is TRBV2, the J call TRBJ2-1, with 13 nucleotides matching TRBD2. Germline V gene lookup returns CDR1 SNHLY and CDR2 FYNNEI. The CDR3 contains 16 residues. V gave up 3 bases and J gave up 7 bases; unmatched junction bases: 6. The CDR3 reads CASSDRGLAGENEQFF. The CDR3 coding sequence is TGTGCCAGCAGTGACAGAGGACTAGCGGGAGAGAATGAGCAGTTCTTC.

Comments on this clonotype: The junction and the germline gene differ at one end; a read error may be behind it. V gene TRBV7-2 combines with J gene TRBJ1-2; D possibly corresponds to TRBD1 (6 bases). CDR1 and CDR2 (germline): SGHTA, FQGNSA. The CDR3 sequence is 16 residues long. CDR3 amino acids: CASSLGRVRGNHGYTF. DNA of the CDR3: TGTGCCAGCAGCTTAGGGCGCGTCAGGGGTAACCATGGCTACACCTTC.

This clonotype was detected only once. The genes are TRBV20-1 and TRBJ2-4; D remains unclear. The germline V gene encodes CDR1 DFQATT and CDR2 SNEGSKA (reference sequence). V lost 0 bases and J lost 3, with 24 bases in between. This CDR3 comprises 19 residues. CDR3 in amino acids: CSARESAAIVGLGKNIQYF. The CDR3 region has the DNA TGCAGTGCTAGAGAATCGGCAGCAATAGTCGGTTTGGGCAAAAACATTCAGTACTTC.

CDR3 in amino acids: CAWNRQGGTEAFF. For the CDR3, the DNA is TGTGCCTGGAACCGACAGGGGGGCACTGAAGCTTTCTTT. The V and J genes are TRBV30 and TRBJ1-1; TRBD1 agrees at 9 bases. The CDR3 totals 13 residues. The germline CDR1 and CDR2 sequences are GTSNPN and SVGIG (reference sequence). J lost 4 bases, V lost 4 bases, and 4 bases had no gene match.

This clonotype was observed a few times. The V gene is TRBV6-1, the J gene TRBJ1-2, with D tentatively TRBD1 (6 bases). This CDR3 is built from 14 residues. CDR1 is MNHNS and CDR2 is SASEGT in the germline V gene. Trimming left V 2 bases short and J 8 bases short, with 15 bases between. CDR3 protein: CASSETGASVGYTF. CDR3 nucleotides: TGTGCCAGCAGTGAAACGGGGGCGTCGGTCGGCTACACCTTC.

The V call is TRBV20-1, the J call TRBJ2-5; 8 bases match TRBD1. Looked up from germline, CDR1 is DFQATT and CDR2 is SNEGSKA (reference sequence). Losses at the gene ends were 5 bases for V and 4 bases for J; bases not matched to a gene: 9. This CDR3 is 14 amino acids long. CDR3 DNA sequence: TGCAGTGCTGCGGCTGGACAGGGTAGAGAGACCCAGTACTTC. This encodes CSAAAGQGRETQYF.

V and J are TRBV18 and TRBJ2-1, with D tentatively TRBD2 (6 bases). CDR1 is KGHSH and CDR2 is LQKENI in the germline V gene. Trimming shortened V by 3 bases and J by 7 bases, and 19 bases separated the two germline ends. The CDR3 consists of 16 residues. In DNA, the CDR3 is TGTGCCAGCTCACCCGGTGGAGGGATGGTTCGTAATGAGCAGTTCTTC. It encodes CASSPGGGMVRNEQFF.

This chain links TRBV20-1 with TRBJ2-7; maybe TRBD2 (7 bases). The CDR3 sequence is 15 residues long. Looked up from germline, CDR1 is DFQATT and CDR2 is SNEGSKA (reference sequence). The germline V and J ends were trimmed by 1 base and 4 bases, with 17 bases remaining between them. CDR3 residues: CSARVGGGSRYEQYF. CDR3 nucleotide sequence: TGCAGTGCTAGAGTGGGGGGCGGGAGCAGATACGAGCAGTACTTC.

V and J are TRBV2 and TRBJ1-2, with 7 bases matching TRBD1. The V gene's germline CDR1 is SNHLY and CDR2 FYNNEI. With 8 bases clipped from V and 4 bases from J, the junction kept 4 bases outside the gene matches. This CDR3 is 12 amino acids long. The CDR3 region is CASGWDSYGYTF. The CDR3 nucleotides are TGTGCCAGCGGATGGGACAGCTATGGCTACACCTTC.

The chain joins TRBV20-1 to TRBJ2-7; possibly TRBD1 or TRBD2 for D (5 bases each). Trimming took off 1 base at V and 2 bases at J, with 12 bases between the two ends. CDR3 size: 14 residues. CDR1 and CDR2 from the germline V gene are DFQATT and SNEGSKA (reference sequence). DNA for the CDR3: TGCAGTGCTAGAGGGGACCTCTCACCCTACGAGCAGTACTTC. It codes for CSARGDLSPYEQYF.

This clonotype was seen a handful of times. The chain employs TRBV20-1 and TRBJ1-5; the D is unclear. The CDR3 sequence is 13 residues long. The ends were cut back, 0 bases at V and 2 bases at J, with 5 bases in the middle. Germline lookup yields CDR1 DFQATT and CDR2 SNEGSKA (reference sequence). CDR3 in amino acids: CSARDQGNQPQHF. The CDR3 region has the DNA TGCAGTGCTAGAGATCAGGGCAATCAGCCCCAGCATTTT.